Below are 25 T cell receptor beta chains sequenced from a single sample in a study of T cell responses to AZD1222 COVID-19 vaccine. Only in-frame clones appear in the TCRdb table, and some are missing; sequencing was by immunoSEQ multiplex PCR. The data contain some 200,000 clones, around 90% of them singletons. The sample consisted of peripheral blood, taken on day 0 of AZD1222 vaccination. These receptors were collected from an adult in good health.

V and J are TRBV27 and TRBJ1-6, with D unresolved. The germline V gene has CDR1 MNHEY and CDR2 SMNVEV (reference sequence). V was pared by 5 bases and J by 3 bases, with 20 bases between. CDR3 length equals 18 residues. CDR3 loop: CASSPPAGGPNYNSPLHF. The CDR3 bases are TGTGCCAGCAGTCCACCCGCCGGCGGGCCTAACTATAATTCACCCCTCCACTTT.

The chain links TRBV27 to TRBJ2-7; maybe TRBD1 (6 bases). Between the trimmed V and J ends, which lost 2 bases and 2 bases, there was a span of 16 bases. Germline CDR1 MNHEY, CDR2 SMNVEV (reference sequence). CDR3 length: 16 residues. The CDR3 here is CASSLNLAGATYEQYF. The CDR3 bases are TGTGCCAGCAGTTTAAATTTGGCAGGGGCAACCTACGAGCAGTACTTC.

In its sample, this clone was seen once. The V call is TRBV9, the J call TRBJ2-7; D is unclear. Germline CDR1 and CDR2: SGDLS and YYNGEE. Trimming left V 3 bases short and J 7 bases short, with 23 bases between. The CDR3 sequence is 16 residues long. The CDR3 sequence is CASSAQVIATYGEQYF. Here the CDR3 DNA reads TGTGCCAGCAGCGCCCAGGTGATAGCAACATATGGGGAGCAGTACTTC.

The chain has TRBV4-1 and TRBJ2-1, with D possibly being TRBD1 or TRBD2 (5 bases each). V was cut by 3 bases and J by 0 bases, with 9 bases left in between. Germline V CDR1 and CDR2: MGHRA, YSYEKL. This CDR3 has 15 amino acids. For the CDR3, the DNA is TGCGCCAGCAGCCATCCAGGGAGCTCCTACAATGAGCAGTTCTTC. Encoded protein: CASSHPGSSYNEQFF.

CDR3 sequence (DNA): TGTGCCAGCTCACCACCTGTGGGACAGGGTAGACCGTTTACCTACGAGCAGTACTTC. This gives the protein CASSPPVGQGRPFTYEQYF. The chain has TRBV18 and TRBJ2-7, with 9 bases identical to TRBD1. The CDR3 loop spans 19 amino acids. Germline-derived CDR1 and CDR2 are KGHSH and LQKENI. V shed 0 bases, J shed 2 bases, and the junction held 14 bases outside the gene matches.

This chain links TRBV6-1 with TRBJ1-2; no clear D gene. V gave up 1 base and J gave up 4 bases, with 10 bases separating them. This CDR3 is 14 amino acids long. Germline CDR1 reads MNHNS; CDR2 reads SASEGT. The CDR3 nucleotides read TGTGCCAGCAGTGAAGACTTAGGGCTCTATGGCTACACCTTC. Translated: CASSEDLGLYGYTF.

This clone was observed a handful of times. CDR3 in DNA: TGTGCCAGCAGACTGGGGGTCCTCACAGATACGCAGTATTTT. Protein product: CASRLGVLTDTQYF. The chain couples TRBV2 to TRBJ2-3; D possibly matches TRBD1 or TRBD2 (5 bases each). This CDR3 is 14 amino acids long. The V end was cut by 6 bases, the J end by 2 bases, with 12 bases between. Germline assignment: CDR1 SNHLY and CDR2 FYNNEI.

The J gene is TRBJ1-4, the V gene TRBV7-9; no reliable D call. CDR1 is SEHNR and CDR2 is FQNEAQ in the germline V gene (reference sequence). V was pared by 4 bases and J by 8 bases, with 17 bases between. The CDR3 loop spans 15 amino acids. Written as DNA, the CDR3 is TGTGCCAGCAGCTCCCCGCGGGGTAAGGGAGAAAAACTGTTTTTT. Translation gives CASSSPRGKGEKLFF.

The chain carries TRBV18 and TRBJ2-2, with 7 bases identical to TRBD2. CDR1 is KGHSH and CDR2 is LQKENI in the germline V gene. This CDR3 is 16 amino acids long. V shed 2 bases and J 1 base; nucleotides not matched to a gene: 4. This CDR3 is CASSPWGLQNTGELFF. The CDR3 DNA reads TGTGCCAGCTCACCATGGGGACTACAGAACACCGGGGAGCTGTTTTTT.

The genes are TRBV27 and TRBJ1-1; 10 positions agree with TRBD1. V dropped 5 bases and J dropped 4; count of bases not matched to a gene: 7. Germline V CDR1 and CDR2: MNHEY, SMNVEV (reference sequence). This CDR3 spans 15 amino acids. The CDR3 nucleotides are TGTGCCAGCAGTAGGACAGGGGGGGTGGGCACTGAAGCTTTCTTT. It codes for CASSRTGGVGTEAFF.

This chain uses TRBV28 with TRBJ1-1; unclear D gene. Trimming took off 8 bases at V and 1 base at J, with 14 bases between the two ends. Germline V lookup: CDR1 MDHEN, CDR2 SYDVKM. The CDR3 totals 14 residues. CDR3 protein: CASAGPEGNTEAFF. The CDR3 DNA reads TGTGCCAGCGCGGGTCCTGAGGGGAACACTGAAGCTTTCTTT.

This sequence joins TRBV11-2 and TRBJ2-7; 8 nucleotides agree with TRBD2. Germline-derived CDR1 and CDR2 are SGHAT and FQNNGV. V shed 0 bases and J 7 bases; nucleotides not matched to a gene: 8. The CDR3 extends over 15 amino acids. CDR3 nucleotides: TGTGCCAGCAGCTTAGACTACTTAGCGGGATCTGAGCAGTACTTC. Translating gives CASSLDYLAGSEQYF.

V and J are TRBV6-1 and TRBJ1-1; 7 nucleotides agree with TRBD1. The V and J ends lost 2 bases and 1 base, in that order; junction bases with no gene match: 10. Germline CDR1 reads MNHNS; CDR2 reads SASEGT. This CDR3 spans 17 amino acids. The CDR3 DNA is TGTGCCAGCAGTGAAATTTTAGGGGGCTCCAAGAACACTGAAGCTTTCTTT. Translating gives CASSEILGGSKNTEAFF.

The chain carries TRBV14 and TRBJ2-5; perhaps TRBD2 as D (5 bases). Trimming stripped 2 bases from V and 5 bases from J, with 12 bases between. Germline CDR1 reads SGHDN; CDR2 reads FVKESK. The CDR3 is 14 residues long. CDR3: CASSQNMGGETQYF. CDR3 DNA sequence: TGTGCCAGCAGCCAAAACATGGGCGGGGAGACCCAGTACTTC. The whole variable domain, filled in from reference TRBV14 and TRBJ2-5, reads EAGVTQFPSHSVIEKGQTVTLRCDPISGHDNLYWYRRVMGKEIKFLLHFVKESKQDESGMPNNRFLAERTGGTYSTLKVQPAELEDSGVYFCASSQNMGGETQYFGPGTRLLVL.

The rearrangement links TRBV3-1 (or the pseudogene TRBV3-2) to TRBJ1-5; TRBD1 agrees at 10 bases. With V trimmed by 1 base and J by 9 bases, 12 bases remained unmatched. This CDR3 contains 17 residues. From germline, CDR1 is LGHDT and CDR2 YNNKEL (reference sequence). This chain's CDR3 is CASSQGRGQGRWGPQHF. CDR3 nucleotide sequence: TGTGCCAGCAGCCAAGGTAGGGGACAGGGGCGGTGGGGGCCCCAGCATTTT.

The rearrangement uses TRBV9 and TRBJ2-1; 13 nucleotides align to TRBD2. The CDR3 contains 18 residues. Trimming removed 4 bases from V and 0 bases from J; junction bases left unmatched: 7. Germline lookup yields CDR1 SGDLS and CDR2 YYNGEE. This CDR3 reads CASSLRTSGGLSYNEQFF. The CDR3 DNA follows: TGTGCCAGCAGCTTACGGACTAGCGGGGGACTCTCCTACAATGAGCAGTTCTTC. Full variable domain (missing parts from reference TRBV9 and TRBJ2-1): DSGVTQTPKHLITATGQRVTLRCSPRSGDLSVYWYQQSLDQGLQFLIQYYNGEERAKGNILERFSAQQFPDLHSELNLSSLELGDSALYFCASSLRTSGGLSYNEQFFGPGTRLTVL.

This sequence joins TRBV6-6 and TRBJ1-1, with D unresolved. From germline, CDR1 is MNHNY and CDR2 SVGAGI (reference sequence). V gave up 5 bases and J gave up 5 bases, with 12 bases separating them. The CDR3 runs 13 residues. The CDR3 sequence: CASSTRGLTEAFF. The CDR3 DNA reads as TGTGCCAGCAGTACCAGAGGTTTGACTGAAGCTTTCTTT.

CDR3 sequence: CASSLAGDSSTDTQYF. CDR3 coding DNA: TGCGCCAGCAGCTTGGCCGGGGATTCTAGCACAGATACGCAGTATTTT. The chain uses TRBV5-1 and TRBJ2-3, with D possibly being TRBD2 (5 bases). Trimming removed 0 bases from V and 0 bases from J, with 11 bases in between. The CDR3 loop spans 16 amino acids. The germline V gene encodes CDR1 SGHRS and CDR2 YFSETQ.

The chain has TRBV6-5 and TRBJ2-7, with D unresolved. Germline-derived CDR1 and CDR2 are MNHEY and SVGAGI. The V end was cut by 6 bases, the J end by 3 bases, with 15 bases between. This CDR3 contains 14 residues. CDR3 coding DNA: TGTGCCAGCAGGCCCCCCAGGCAGGACTACGAGCAGTACTTC. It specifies CASRPPRQDYEQYF.

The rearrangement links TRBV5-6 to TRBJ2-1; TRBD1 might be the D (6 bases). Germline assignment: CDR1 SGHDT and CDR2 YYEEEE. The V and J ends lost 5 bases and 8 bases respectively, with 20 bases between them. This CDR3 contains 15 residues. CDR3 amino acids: CASSPVLGRGDEQFF. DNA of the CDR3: TGTGCCAGCAGTCCGGTTTTGGGCAGGGGCGATGAGCAGTTCTTC.

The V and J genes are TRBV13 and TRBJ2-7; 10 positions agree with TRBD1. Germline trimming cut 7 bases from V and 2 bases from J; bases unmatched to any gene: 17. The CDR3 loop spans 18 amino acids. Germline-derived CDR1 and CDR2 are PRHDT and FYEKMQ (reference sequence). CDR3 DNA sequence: TGTGCCAGCATCGGCTACGGGACAGGGGCACCAATGCCCTACGAGCAGTACTTC. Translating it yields CASIGYGTGAPMPYEQYF. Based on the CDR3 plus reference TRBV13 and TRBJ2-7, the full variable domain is AAGVIQSPRHLIKEKRETATLKCYPIPRHDTVYWYQQGPGQDPQFLISFYEKMQSDKGSIPDRFSAQQFSDYHSELNMSSLELGDSALYFCASIGYGTGAPMPYEQYFGPGTRLTVT.

The CDR3 here is CATGDPRETDTQYF. CDR3 nucleotide sequence: TGTGCCACCGGGGACCCTCGGGAGACAGATACGCAGTATTTT. The chain employs TRBV24-1 and TRBJ2-3; possible D gene TRBD2, 6 bases. Germline V gene sequence: CDR1 KGHDR, CDR2 SFDVKD. V was trimmed by 9 bases and J by 3 bases, leaving 15 bases between them. The CDR3 runs 14 residues.

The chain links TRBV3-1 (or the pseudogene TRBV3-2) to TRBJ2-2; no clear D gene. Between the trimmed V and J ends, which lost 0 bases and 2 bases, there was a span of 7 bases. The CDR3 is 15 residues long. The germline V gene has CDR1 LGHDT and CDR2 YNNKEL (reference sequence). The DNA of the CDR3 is TGTGCCAGCAGCCAAGAAGCCTTCAACACCGGGGAGCTGTTTTTT. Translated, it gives CASSQEAFNTGELFF.

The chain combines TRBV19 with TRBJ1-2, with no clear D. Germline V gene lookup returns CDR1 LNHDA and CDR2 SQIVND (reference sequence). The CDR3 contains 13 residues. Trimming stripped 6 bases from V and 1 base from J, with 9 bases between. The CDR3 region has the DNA TGTGCCAGTAGGGTTAGGGATAACTATGGCTACACCTTC. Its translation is CASRVRDNYGYTF.

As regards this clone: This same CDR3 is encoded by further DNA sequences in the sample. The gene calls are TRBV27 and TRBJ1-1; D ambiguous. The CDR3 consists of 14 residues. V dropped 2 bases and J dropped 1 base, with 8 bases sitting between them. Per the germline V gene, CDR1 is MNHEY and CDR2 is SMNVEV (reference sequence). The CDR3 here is CASSLAGWNTEAFF. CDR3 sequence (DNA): TGTGCCAGCAGTTTAGCGGGGTGGAACACTGAAGCTTTCTTT.